The rows below give T cell receptor beta chains drawn from one sample of a study of T-cell reconstitution after alpha-beta-depleted transplantation in children. TCRdb analysed the PCR reads with MiXCR anew, one entry per CDR3 protein. Here the sample spans over 400,000 distinct CDR3 sequences, roughly 44% being singletons. This sample comprised PBMCs, obtained before TCRalphabeta/CD19-depleted stem cell transplant. The origin of the receptors is a girl aged 2-10 years with aplastic anemia, due to receive a stem cell transplant. The CDR3 runs from the conserved cysteine through the conserved F or W. A D gene is named only where the DNA matches it firmly. Expanded clones get a size class; other rows say once, few or many, or leave the size out.

.	.	TRBV5-5	TRBJ2-3	CASSLVTGWGTSTDTQYF	TGTGCCAGCAGCTTGGTGACCGGGTGGGGGACTAGCACAGATACGCAGTATTTT
.	few	TRBV20-1	TRBJ2-7	CSASWSSYEQYF	TGCAGTGCTAGCTGGAGCTCCTACGAGCAGTACTTC
.	few	TRBV7-2	TRBJ2-7	CASSPSGFSYEQYF	TGTGCCAGCAGCCCGAGCGGTTTTTCCTACGAGCAGTACTTC
.	many	TRBV30	TRBJ2-2	CAWSIEGLDTGELFF	TGTGCCTGGAGTATAGAGGGCTTGGACACCGGGGAGCTGTTTTTT
TRBD1	many	TRBV12-3/TRBV12-4	TRBJ2-5	CASSFRTGGKETQYF	TGTGCCAGCAGCTTCCGGACAGGGGGCAAGGAGACCCAGTACTTC
TRBD2	.	TRBV12-3/TRBV12-4	TRBJ2-3	CASSRTTAGGTDTQYF	TGTGCCAGCAGTCGAACGACCGCGGGAGGCACAGATACGCAGTATTTT
.	many	TRBV7-2	TRBJ2-6	CASSSGSSGANVLTF	TGTGCCAGCAGCTCCGGCTCCTCTGGGGCCAACGTCCTGACTTTC
.	.	TRBV5-5	TRBJ2-3	CASSLRGAEDTQYF	TGTGCCAGCAGCTTAAGGGGGGCGGAAGATACGCAGTATTTT
.	.	TRBV2	TRBJ1-3	CASSEEVALGNTIYF	TGTGCCAGCAGTGAAGAAGTGGCGTTGGGAAACACCATATATTTT
.	.	TRBV18	TRBJ1-6	CASSPVAGAGASLHF	TGTGCCAGCTCACCAGTGGCAGGAGCAGGGGCATCCCTCCACTTT
.	.	TRBV5-1	TRBJ2-3	CASSPLNTYTDTQYF	TGCGCCAGCAGCCCGCTAAACACCTACACAGATACGCAGTATTTT
TRBD1	.	TRBV7-9	TRBJ1-1	CASSLQGSPNTEAFF	TGTGCCAGCTCCTTACAGGGGTCCCCGAACACTGAAGCTTTCTTT
TRBD2	.	TRBV6-1	TRBJ2-7	CASYLGTSGRAREQYF	TGTGCCAGTTACCTGGGGACTAGCGGGAGGGCCCGGGAGCAGTACTTC
.	.	TRBV6-5	TRBJ2-7	CASSYGPLYEQYF	TGTGCCAGCAGTTATGGACCCCTCTACGAGCAGTACTTC
TRBD1	.	TRBV20-1	TRBJ2-7	CSAQVPGQGPTNLF	TGCAGTGCACAAGTCCCGGGACAGGGACCGACGAACCTCTTC
TRBD1	.	TRBV5-1	TRBJ2-7	CASSTGQGIHEQYF	TGCGCCAGCAGCACTGGACAGGGCATCCACGAGCAGTACTTC
.	many	TRBV5-1	TRBJ2-1	CASSLVINSYNEQFF	TGCGCCAGCAGCTTGGTGATTAACTCCTACAATGAGCAGTTCTTC
.	few	TRBV3-1	TRBJ2-7	CASSPLLDTTGGEQYF	TGTGCCAGCAGCCCTTTACTTGACACGACCGGGGGCGAGCAGTACTTC
TRBD2	.	TRBV5-1	TRBJ2-7	CASSLDWTSDLYEQYF	TGCGCCAGCAGCTTAGACTGGACTAGCGACCTCTACGAGCAGTACTTC
TRBD2	few	TRBV20-1	TRBJ2-5	CSARGYSGIQETQYF	TGCAGTGCTAGAGGATATAGCGGGATACAAGAGACCCAGTACTTC
.	many	TRBV30	TRBJ2-7	CAWSATGNQYF	TGTGCCTGGAGTGCAACCGGGAACCAGTACTTC
.	.	TRBV29-1	TRBJ2-3	CSGGDGSTDTQYF	TGCAGCGGGGGGGACGGTAGCACAGATACGCAGTATTTT
.	few	TRBV10-1	TRBJ2-5	CASSANFQETQYF	TGCGCCAGCAGTGCGAATTTCCAAGAGACCCAGTACTTC
TRBD1	many	TRBV10-3	TRBJ2-4	CAISESATGTEKNIQYF	TGTGCCATCAGTGAGTCGGCGACCGGGACAGAGAAAAACATTCAGTACTTC
.	many	TRBV12-5	TRBJ2-1	CASGLVDGLEQFF	TGTGCTAGTGGTTTGGTAGACGGGCTGGAGCAGTTCTTC
.	.	TRBV20-1	TRBJ1-1	CSANRVTEAFF	TGCAGTGCTAACAGGGTTACTGAAGCTTTCTTT
.	few	TRBV6-2/TRBV6-3	TRBJ2-6	CASIQGGSGANVLTF	TGTGCCAGCATCCAAGGGGGCTCTGGGGCCAACGTCCTGACTTTC
.	few	TRBV6-2/TRBV6-3	TRBJ2-7	CASSYVGGEQYF	TGTGCCAGCAGTTACGTGGGGGGAGAGCAGTACTTC
TRBD2	.	TRBV29-1	TRBJ2-1	CSVGTSAYNEQFF	TGCAGCGTGGGGACTAGCGCCTACAATGAGCAGTTCTTC
.	.	TRBV6-5	TRBJ1-1	CASSSHREGTEAFF	TGTGCCAGCAGTTCCCACCGGGAGGGCACTGAAGCTTTCTTT
.	many	TRBV5-1	TRBJ1-2	CASSLRTTYGYTF	TGCGCCAGCAGCTTGAGGACTACGTATGGCTACACCTTC
TRBD2	.	TRBV5-5	TRBJ2-1	CASSTDDERGNNEQFF	TGTGCCAGCAGTACTGATGATGAGCGGGGGAACAATGAGCAGTTCTTC
.	many	TRBV12-3/TRBV12-4	TRBJ2-1	CASSYGSNEQFF	TGTGCCAGCAGTTACGGGAGCAATGAGCAGTTCTTC
TRBD1	.	TRBV7-2	TRBJ2-1	CASNDRGRSEQFF	TGTGCCAGCAACGACAGGGGGAGGAGTGAGCAGTTCTTC
.	.	TRBV29-1	TRBJ2-3	CSVEDYKFPYF	TGCAGCGTTGAAGATTACAAATTCCCGTATTTT
TRBD2	many	TRBV12-3/TRBV12-4	TRBJ2-1	CASSFGLAREQFF	TGTGCCAGCAGTTTTGGACTAGCACGCGAGCAGTTCTTC
.	many	TRBV6-1	TRBJ1-2	CASSTGRYGYTF	TGTGCCAGCAGTACCGGACGCTATGGCTACACCTTC
.	few	TRBV5-5	TRBJ1-2	CASSLGGWEGDYTF	TGTGCCAGCAGCTTGGGAGGCTGGGAAGGTGACTACACCTTC
TRBD2	.	TRBV14	TRBJ2-7	CASSPPGTSGTYEQYF	TGTGCCAGCAGCCCGCCAGGGACTAGCGGAACCTACGAGCAGTACTTC
TRBD2	.	TRBV20-1	TRBJ2-1	CSASKTSGYNEQFF	TGCAGTGCTAGCAAGACTAGCGGTTACAATGAGCAGTTCTTC
.	.	TRBV20-1	TRBJ2-1	CTGLASSYNEQFF	TGCACGGGACTCGCGAGCTCCTACAATGAGCAGTTCTTC
TRBD2	many	TRBV7-7	TRBJ2-5	CASSLAGREETQYF	TGTGCTAGCAGCTTAGCGGGGCGCGAAGAGACCCAGTACTTC
.	.	TRBV20-1	TRBJ2-1	CSAPRAGVVEQFF	TGCAGTGCCCCCCGGGCAGGGGTGGTTGAGCAGTTCTTC
.	many	TRBV5-1	TRBJ2-1	CASGSRKNEQFF	TGCGCCAGCGGATCTAGGAAGAATGAGCAGTTCTTC
.	.	TRBV20-1	TRBJ2-3	CSARANPDTQYF	TGCAGTGCTAGAGCTAACCCAGATACGCAGTATTTT